This T cell receptor beta chain was documented in a study of blood T cells in healthy people across ages. Per the germline V gene, CDR1 is MDHEN and CDR2 is SYDVKM. CDR3 length: 18 residues. As concerns this clonotype: A read error may produce the germline difference seen at one junction end.

Together with a sample-barcoded 5' primer, a J-beta primer mix was included in a second PCR lasting roughly 6 to 12 cycles. TCRdb re-analysed the 5' RACE reads in MiXCR, keeping a single row per CDR3 protein. The sample lists fewer than 2 million distinct CDR3 sequences, 39% occurring once. The material sequenced was blood. The receptor comes from a human donor in good health. V usage is TRBV28 and J usage is TRBJ1-1, with no clear D. This CDR3 is CASSFPLSLSRPNTESFF. The DNA for the CDR3 is TGTGCCAGCAGTTTCCCCTTATCCTTGTCTCGGCCGAACACTGAATCTTTCTTT.